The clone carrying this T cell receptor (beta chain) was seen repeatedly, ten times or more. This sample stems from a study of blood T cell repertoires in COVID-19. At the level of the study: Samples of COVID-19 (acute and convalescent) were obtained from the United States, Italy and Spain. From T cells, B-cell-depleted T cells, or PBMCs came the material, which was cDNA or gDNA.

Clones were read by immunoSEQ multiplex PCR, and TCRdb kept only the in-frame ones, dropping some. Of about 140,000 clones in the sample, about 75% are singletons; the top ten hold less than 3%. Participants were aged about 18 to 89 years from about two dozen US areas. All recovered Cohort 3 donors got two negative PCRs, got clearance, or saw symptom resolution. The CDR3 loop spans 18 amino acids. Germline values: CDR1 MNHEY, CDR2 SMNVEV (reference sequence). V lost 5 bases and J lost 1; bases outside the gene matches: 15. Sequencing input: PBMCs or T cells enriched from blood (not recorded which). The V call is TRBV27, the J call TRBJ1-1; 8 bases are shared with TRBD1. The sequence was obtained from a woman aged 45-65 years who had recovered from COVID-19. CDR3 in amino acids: CASSNLLNSDRGNTEAFF. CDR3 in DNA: TGTGCCAGCAGTAACCTATTAAACTCAGACAGGGGGAACACTGAAGCTTTCTTT.